These T cell receptor beta chains were read from a single sample in a study of follicular helper T cells after annual influenza vaccination. The repertoire was sequenced with immunoSEQ multiplex PCR; TCRdb's copy has only in-frame clones and lacks some. The table shows about 3,900 clones, with roughly 82% occurring only once. Sequences were derived from CXCR5- memory CD4+ T cells sorted from blood, sampled 7 days after influenza vaccination. The receptors were gathered from an adult who received the influenza vaccine. CDR3s include the opening cysteine and the closing phenylalanine or tryptophan. A D gene is named only where the DNA matches it firmly. Only some rows state a clone size, as once, few, many or a class for expanded clones.

J,V,size,D,CDR3,DNA
TRBJ2-1,TRBV9,-,TRBD1,CASSTPGTDNYNEQFF,TGTGCCAGCAGCACCCCCGGGACAGATAATTACAATGAGCAGTTCTTC
TRBJ2-5,TRBV28,-,TRBD2,CASSYGGGAGETQYF,TGTGCCAGCAGTTATGGCGGGGGGGCAGGAGAGACCCAGTACTTC
TRBJ1-1,TRBV7-8,-,TRBD1,CASSSRQGMNTEAFF,TGTGCCAGCAGCTCTAGACAGGGGATGAACACTGAAGCTTTCTTT
TRBJ1-2,TRBV5-6,-,-,CASSFLRGYTF,TGTGCCAGCAGCTTCCTGAGAGGCTACACCTTC
TRBJ1-3,TRBV11-3,few,-,CASSLGQGLDTIYF,TGTGCCAGCAGCTTGGGGCAAGGACTAGACACCATATATTTT
TRBJ1-1,TRBV6-6,-,-,CASSYQPGWGTEAFF,TGTGCCAGCAGTTACCAGCCCGGGTGGGGGACTGAAGCTTTCTTT
TRBJ1-5,TRBV5-8,-,-,CASSSIPGGGNQPQHF,TGTGCCAGCAGCTCAATCCCCGGGGGTGGGAATCAGCCCCAGCATTTT
TRBJ2-3,TRBV14,-,TRBD2,CASSPGLAEGTDTQYF,TGTGCCAGCAGCCCAGGACTAGCGGAGGGCACAGATACGCAGTATTTT
TRBJ2-5,TRBV5-6,-,TRBD2,CASSHPMVSAGGQETQYF,TGTGCCAGCAGCCATCCCATGGTCTCAGCGGGGGGGCAAGAGACCCAGTACTTC
TRBJ2-7,TRBV7-9,-,-,CASSSPGQTYEQYF,TGTGCCAGCAGCTCCCCAGGACAGACCTACGAGCAGTACTTC
TRBJ2-5,TRBV5-4,-,-,CASSPDRYQETQYF,TGTGCCAGCAGCCCGGACAGATATCAAGAGACCCAGTACTTC
TRBJ1-1,TRBV28,-,-,CASSRTDNTEAFF,TGTGCCAGCAGTCGGACGGACAACACTGAAGCTTTCTTT
TRBJ2-3,TRBV6-6,-,TRBD2,CASSFGLAGNTDTQYF,TGTGCCAGCAGTTTTGGACTAGCGGGGAACACAGATACGCAGTATTTT
TRBJ2-5,TRBV2,-,-,CASRGETQYF,TGTGCCAGCAGAGGAGAGACCCAGTACTTC
TRBJ1-1,TRBV21-1,-,-,CASREPGQGPSAEAFF,TGTGCCAGCAGGGAGCCGGGACAGGGGCCTTCTGCTGAAGCTTTCTTT
TRBJ2-1,TRBV7-8,-,TRBD2,CASSNRRLAGGQNEQFF,TGTGCCAGCAGCAACCGTAGACTAGCGGGGGGGCAGAATGAGCAGTTCTTC
TRBJ1-5,TRBV15,-,-,CATSRAGQPQHF,TGTGCCACCAGCAGGGCCGGTCAGCCCCAGCATTTT
TRBJ1-2,TRBV5-4,-,TRBD1,CASSQDRNYGYTF,TGTGCCAGCAGTCAGGACAGGAACTATGGCTACACCTTC
TRBJ2-3,TRBV5-1,-,TRBD1,CASSRGQGTDTQYF,TGCGCCAGCAGCAGGGGACAGGGGACAGATACGCAGTATTTT
TRBJ2-7,TRBV7-2,-,-,CASSPAPPSHEQYF,TGTGCCAGCAGCCCCGCCCCTCCTAGCCACGAGCAGTACTTC
TRBJ2-1,TRBV5-6,-,-,CASSPLTQGHLEQFF,TGTGCCAGCAGCCCCCTGACTCAGGGGCATCTTGAGCAGTTCTTC
TRBJ2-3,TRBV6-5,-,TRBD2,CASSWGGGGVTDTQYF,TGTGCCAGCAGTTGGGGAGGCGGGGGGGTCACAGATACGCAGTATTTT
TRBJ1-2,TRBV7-6,once,TRBD1,CASSPQQGYGYTF,TGTGCCAGCAGCCCGCAACAGGGGTATGGCTACACCTTC
TRBJ2-3,TRBV25-1,-,TRBD2,CASSFSLGLVRADTQYF,TGTGCCAGCAGTTTCTCCCTCGGACTAGTCAGAGCAGATACGCAGTATTTT
TRBJ2-6,TRBV6-5,-,-,CASSSLSGANVLTF,TGTGCCAGCAGCTCCCTTAGTGGGGCCAACGTCCTGACTTTC
TRBJ2-3,TRBV2,-,-,CASRGGQPAYTQYF,TGTGCCAGCAGAGGTGGACAGCCAGCTTATACGCAGTATTTT
TRBJ2-5,TRBV2,-,TRBD1,CASSRQGRKETQYF,TGTGCCAGCAGCAGACAGGGGCGGAAAGAGACCCAGTACTTC
TRBJ2-2,TRBV30,-,TRBD1,CAEGTGALPNTGELFF,TGTGCCGAAGGGACAGGGGCCCTCCCGAACACCGGGGAGCTGTTTTTT
TRBJ1-5,TRBV28,-,-,CASSPRDTYNQPQHF,TGTGCCAGCAGTCCCCGGGACACCTACAATCAGCCCCAGCATTTT
TRBJ2-7,TRBV7-9,-,TRBD1,CASSGQETTSPEQYF,TGTGCCAGCAGCGGACAGGAAACCACATCTCCGGAGCAGTACTTC
TRBJ1-5,TRBV2,few,TRBD1,CASSGTGNQPQHF,TGTGCCAGCAGTGGGACAGGGAATCAGCCCCAGCATTTT
TRBJ2-2,TRBV7-7,-,-,CASSPSPGGSGELFF,TGTGCCAGCAGCCCATCCCCCGGGGGTTCGGGGGAGCTGTTTTTT
TRBJ2-1,TRBV6-7,-,-,CASSYPLSTGIDEQFF,TGTGCCAGCAGTTACCCTCTGTCAACCGGGATCGATGAGCAGTTCTTC
TRBJ1-1,TRBV2,-,TRBD1,CASSFGGQGPEAFF,TGTGCCAGCAGTTTCGGGGGACAGGGCCCCGAAGCTTTCTTT
TRBJ1-4,TRBV2,-,TRBD1,CASSRDRPSEKLFF,TGTGCCAGCAGCCGGGACAGGCCCTCGGAAAAACTGTTTTTT
TRBJ2-1,TRBV18,-,TRBD2,CASSPLPPIAGGQPYNEQFF,TGTGCCAGCTCACCTCTCCCACCCATAGCGGGGGGGCAGCCCTACAATGAGCAGTTCTTC
TRBJ2-2,TRBV4-3,-,TRBD2,CASSQELTAGGPVGELFF,TGCGCCAGCAGCCAAGAACTGACGGCGGGGGGGCCGGTCGGGGAGCTGTTTTTT
TRBJ1-1,TRBV28,once,-,CASSLSGARWSGRADTEAFF,TGTGCCAGCAGTTTATCAGGTGCCCGTTGGTCGGGCAGGGCGGACACTGAAGCTTTCTTT
TRBJ1-1,TRBV7-9,-,-,CASSSRRNTEAFF,TGTGCCAGCAGCTCCCGAAGAAACACTGAAGCTTTCTTT
TRBJ2-2,TRBV5-1,-,TRBD2,CASSLSSGGSLNTGELFF,TGCGCCAGCAGCTTGTCTAGCGGGGGGTCCCTGAACACCGGGGAGCTGTTTTTT